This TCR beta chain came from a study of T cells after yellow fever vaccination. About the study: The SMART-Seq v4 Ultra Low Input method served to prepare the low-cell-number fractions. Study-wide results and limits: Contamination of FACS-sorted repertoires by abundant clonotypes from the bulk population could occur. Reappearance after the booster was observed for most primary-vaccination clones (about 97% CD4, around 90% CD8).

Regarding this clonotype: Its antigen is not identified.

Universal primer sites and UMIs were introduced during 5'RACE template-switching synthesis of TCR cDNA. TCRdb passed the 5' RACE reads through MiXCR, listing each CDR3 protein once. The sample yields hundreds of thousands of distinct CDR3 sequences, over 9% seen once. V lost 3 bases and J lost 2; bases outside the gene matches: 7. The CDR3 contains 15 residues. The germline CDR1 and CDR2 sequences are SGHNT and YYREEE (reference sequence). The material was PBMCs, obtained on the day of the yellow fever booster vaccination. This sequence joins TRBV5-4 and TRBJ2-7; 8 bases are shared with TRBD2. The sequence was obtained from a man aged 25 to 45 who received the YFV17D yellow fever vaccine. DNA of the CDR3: TGTGCCAGCAGCTCACCAACGGGAGGGGCCTACGAGCAGTACTTC. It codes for CASSSPTGGAYEQYF.